This is a list of T cell receptor beta chains from one sample in a study of T cells in Graves' hyperthyroidism and ophthalmopathy. TCRdb itself ran the multiplex PCR reads through MiXCR, one entry per CDR3 protein. The sample holds 550,000 to 600,000 distinct CDR3 sequences; 14% are singletons and the top ten take roughly 7.7%. The sample consisted of blood. Receptor source: a woman in her late teens or twenties with Graves' ophthalmopathy. The CDR3 runs from the conserved cysteine through the conserved F or W. The order of the fields is J gene, V gene, clone size, D gene, CDR3 DNA, CDR3 protein. The D gene is left open where the match is weak. Rows give clone size only sometimes, using once, few, many, or a class for an expanded clone.

>TRBJ2-3|TRBV28|many|.
TGTGCCAGCAGTCCAAGACCCTTCACAGATACGCAGTATTTT
CASSPRPFTDTQYF
>TRBJ2-7|TRBV12-5|many|TRBD2
TGTGCTAGTGGTTCAGCGGGAGACGAGCAGTACTTC
CASGSAGDEQYF
>TRBJ2-1|TRBV3-1|many|TRBD2
TGTGCCAGCAGCCAGGGACTAGGGGGTCGGATGGATGAGCAGTTCTTC
CASSQGLGGRMDEQFF
>TRBJ2-1|TRBV5-1|many|TRBD1
TGCGCCAGCAGCACCGGGACAGGGGGCTTGAATGAGCAGTTCTTC
CASSTGTGGLNEQFF
>TRBJ2-3|TRBV4-2|.|TRBD2
TGTGCCAGCAGCCGGACTAGCGGGAGATTAGATACGCAGTATTTT
CASSRTSGRLDTQYF
>TRBJ1-1|TRBV6-1|many|TRBD1
TGTGCCAGCAGCGATCTGACAGGGGGCACTGAAGCTTTCTTT
CASSDLTGGTEAFF
>TRBJ2-3|TRBV11-2|many|TRBD1
TGTGCCAGCAGCTACCGGACAGGGGGCACAGATACGCAGTATTTT
CASSYRTGGTDTQYF
>TRBJ2-7|TRBV18|few|.
TGTGCCAGCTCACCACGGACCGCCAGCTCCTACGAGCAGTACTTC
CASSPRTASSYEQYF
>TRBJ2-5|TRBV4-3|.|TRBD2
TGCGCCAGCAGCCAATCAGCGGGGGGCCTCCTGGGGACCCAGTACTTC
CASSQSAGGLLGTQYF
>TRBJ2-2|TRBV30|.|TRBD1
TGTGCCTTGCTGGAGGAGACAGGGGTCGGGGAGCTGTTTTTT
CALLEETGVGELFF
>TRBJ1-6|TRBV9|.|.
TGTGCCAGCAGGGGAGACGGCTCCTATAATTCACCCCTCCACTTT
CASRGDGSYNSPLHF
>TRBJ1-2|TRBV7-3|many|.
TGTGCCAGCAGCTTAAGGGGAGGTGGCAACTATGGCTACACCTTC
CASSLRGGGNYGYTF
>TRBJ1-2|TRBV2|many|.
TGTGCCAGCAGTGAATTGGCAGGGGCTAATGGCTACACCTTC
CASSELAGANGYTF
>TRBJ2-7|TRBV7-9|few|TRBD1
TGTGCCAGCAGCCCCCTTGGACAGGGGCGCCCTTTCTACGAGCAGTACTTC
CASSPLGQGRPFYEQYF
>TRBJ1-5|TRBV7-2|many|.
TGTGCCAGCAGCTTAGCTGTCGGGCAGCCCCAGCATTTT
CASSLAVGQPQHF
>TRBJ1-4|TRBV6-1|few|TRBD1
TGTGCCAGCAGTTTCTACAGGGGCTTGGAAGAAAAACTGTTTTTT
CASSFYRGLEEKLFF
>TRBJ2-7|TRBV4-1|many|.
TGCGCCAGCAGCCCGGCACTAGACTGGGACTTAAACTCCTACGAGCAGTACTTC
CASSPALDWDLNSYEQYF
>TRBJ2-5|TRBV4-3|.|.
TGCGCCAGCAGCACACAGAGGGCGGGAAGGGGAGAGACCCAGTACTTC
CASSTQRAGRGETQYF
>TRBJ2-3|TRBV18|many|TRBD1
TGTGCCAGCTCACCGGACAGGGTACCAGATACGCAGTATTTT
CASSPDRVPDTQYF
>TRBJ2-2|TRBV28|.|TRBD2
TGTGCCAGCAGTTCCCGGGGAGGGCTAGCGGGAGGGCCCGGAACCGGGGAGCTGTTTTTT
CASSSRGGLAGGPGTGELFF
>TRBJ2-1|TRBV12-3/TRBV12-4|many|.
TGTGCCAGCAGTTTATCAGGGGAGCAGTTCTTC
CASSLSGEQFF
>TRBJ2-3|TRBV12-5|.|.
TGTGCTAGTGCCCGTGGAGGGTCCACAGATACGCAGTATTTT
CASARGGSTDTQYF
>TRBJ2-2|TRBV9|few|TRBD2
TGTGCCAGCAGCTCCTCCGGGACAGGGACTAGCGGGAGTATCACCGGGGAGCTGTTTTTT
CASSSSGTGTSGSITGELFF
>TRBJ2-7|TRBV12-3/TRBV12-4|.|.
TGTGCCAGCAGATCCGAACACTACGAGCAGTACTTC
CASRSEHYEQYF
>TRBJ2-3|TRBV12-3/TRBV12-4|many|.
TGTGCCAGCAGCTTGGGGCGGAACCCATCTAGCACAGATACGCAGTATTTT
CASSLGRNPSSTDTQYF
>TRBJ1-3|TRBV6-6|.|.
TGTGCCAGCAGTTACTCAGGGGCTAGAAACACCATATATTTT
CASSYSGARNTIYF
>TRBJ2-7|TRBV18|many|.
TGTGCCAGCTCACCAAGGCAGGATGTCTCTTCCTACGAGCAGTACTTC
CASSPRQDVSSYEQYF
>TRBJ2-3|TRBV5-4|few|.
TGTGCCAGCAGCTTATTCCTAGGGGATACGCAGTATTTT
CASSLFLGDTQYF
>TRBJ2-1|TRBV12-3/TRBV12-4|many|.
TGTGCCAGCAGTCTCTCGAGGGCCTGGGATGAGCAGTTCTTC
CASSLSRAWDEQFF
>TRBJ2-7|TRBV5-5|few|.
TGTGCCAGCAGCTTGGTGGACCGACAGCCAAGGCAGTACTTC
CASSLVDRQPRQYF
>TRBJ2-1|TRBV24-1|.|.
TGTGCCACCAGTGATCTCGATAAGCAGTTCTTC
CATSDLDKQFF
>TRBJ1-5|TRBV20-1|many|.
TGCAGTGCTACCAAACCTCCCAAGATCCTATATAGCAATCAGCCCCAGCATTTT
CSATKPPKILYSNQPQHF
>TRBJ2-7|TRBV27|many|TRBD2
TGTGCCAGCAGTCTGACTAGCGTGTCCTCCTACGAGCAGTACTTC
CASSLTSVSSYEQYF